This T cell receptor (beta chain) originates from a study of shared clonotypes between healthy human individuals. Positively selected for CCR7, the CD45RO-negative cells used as naive CD8 cells excluded terminally differentiated effector memory CD45RA+ cells. Trimming cost V 4 bases and J 4 bases; bases outside gene matches: 11. Germline V CDR1 and CDR2: SQVTM, ANQGSEA. CDR3 size: 15 residues. This clone showed up just once. Genomic DNA of each subset was evenly split across several immunoSEQ plates. Sequencing was performed with immunoSEQ multiplex PCR; in TCRdb, only in-frame clones are kept and a portion is missing. The data contain around 2.1 million clones, about 93% of them seen just once; the ten biggest clones take up under 2%.

The clonotype was recovered from a man between 18 and 35 years old in good health. Some clones in this sample may be carry-over from other donors' samples. The rearrangement links TRBV29-1 to TRBJ2-3, with 7 nucleotides matching TRBD2. The sample taken for sequencing was naive CD8+ T cells from PBMCs. The CDR3 loop reads CSVVVAGEVPDTQYF. For the CDR3, the DNA is TGCAGCGTTGTGGTGGCGGGAGAGGTCCCAGATACGCAGTATTTT.